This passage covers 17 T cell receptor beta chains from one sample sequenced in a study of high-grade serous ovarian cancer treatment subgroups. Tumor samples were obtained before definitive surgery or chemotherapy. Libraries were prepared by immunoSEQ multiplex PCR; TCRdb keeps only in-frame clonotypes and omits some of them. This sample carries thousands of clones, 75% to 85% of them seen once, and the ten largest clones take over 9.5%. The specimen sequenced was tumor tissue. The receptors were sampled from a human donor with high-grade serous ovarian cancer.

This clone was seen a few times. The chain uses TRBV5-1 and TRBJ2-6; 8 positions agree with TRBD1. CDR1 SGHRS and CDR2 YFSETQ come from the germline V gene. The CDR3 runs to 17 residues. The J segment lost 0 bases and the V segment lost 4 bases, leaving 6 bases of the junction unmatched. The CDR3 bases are TGCGCCAGCAGCGCCGGGACAGGTTTCTCTGGGGCCAACGTCCTGACTTTC. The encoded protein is CASSAGTGFSGANVLTF.

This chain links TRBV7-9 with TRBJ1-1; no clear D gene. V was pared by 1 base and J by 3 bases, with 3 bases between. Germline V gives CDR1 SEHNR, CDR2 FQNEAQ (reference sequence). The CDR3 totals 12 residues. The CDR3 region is CASSLEDTEAFF. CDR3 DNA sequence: TGTGCCAGCAGCTTAGAGGACACTGAAGCTTTCTTT. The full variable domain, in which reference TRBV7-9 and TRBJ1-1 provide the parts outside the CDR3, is DTGVSQNPRHKITKRGQNVTFRCDPISEHNRLYWYRQTLGQGPEFLTYFQNEAQLEKSRLLSDRFSAERPKGSFSTLEIQRTEQGDSAMYLCASSLEDTEAFFGQGTRLTVV.

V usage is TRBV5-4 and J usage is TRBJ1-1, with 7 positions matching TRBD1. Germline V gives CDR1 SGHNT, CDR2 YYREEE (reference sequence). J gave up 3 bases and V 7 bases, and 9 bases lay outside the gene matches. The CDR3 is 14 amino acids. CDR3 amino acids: CASVPDRLDTEAFF. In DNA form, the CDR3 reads TGTGCCAGCGTACCGGACAGGCTTGACACTGAAGCTTTCTTT.

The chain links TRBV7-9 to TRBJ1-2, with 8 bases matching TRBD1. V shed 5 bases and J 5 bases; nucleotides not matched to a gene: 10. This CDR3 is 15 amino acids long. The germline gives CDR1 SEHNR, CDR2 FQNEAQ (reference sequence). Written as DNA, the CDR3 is TGTGCCAGCAGCCCTTACTCACAGGGGGTGTATGGCTACACCTTC. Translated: CASSPYSQGVYGYTF.

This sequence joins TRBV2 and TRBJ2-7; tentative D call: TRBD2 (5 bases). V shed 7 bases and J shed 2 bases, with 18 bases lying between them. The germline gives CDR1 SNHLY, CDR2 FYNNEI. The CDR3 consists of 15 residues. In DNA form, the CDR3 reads TGTGCCAGCATACATGGGCCAGCGGTTACCTACGAGCAGTACTTC. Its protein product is CASIHGPAVTYEQYF.

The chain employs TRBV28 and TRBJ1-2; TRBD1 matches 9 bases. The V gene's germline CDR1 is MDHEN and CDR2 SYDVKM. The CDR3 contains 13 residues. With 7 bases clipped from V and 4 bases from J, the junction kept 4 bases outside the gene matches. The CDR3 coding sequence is TGTGCCAGCACCGACAGGGGGTCCTATGGCTACACCTTC. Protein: CASTDRGSYGYTF.

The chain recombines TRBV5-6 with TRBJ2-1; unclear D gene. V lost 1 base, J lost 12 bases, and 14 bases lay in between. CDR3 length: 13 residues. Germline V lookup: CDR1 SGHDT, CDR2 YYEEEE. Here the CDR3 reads CASSLSLVSRQFF. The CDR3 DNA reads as TGTGCCAGCAGCTTGTCCCTAGTTTCTAGGCAGTTCTTC.

CDR3 sequence: CASGLFPEAFF. In DNA form, the CDR3 reads TGTGCTAGTGGTTTATTCCCTGAAGCTTTCTTT. The rearrangement links TRBV12-5 to TRBJ1-1, with D unresolved. Trimming removed 3 bases at V and 6 bases at J, with 5 bases between. There are 11 residues in the CDR3. Germline values: CDR1 LGHNT, CDR2 FRNRAP. Based on the CDR3 plus reference TRBV12-5 and TRBJ1-1, the full variable domain is DARVTQTPRHKVTEMGQEVTMRCQPILGHNTVFWYRQTMMQGLELLAYFRNRAPLDDSGMPKDRFSAEMPDATLATLKIQPSEPRDSAVYFCASGLFPEAFFGQGTRLTVV.

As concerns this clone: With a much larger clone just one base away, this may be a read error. CDR3 in amino acids: CASSLGNQPQHF. CDR3 bases: TGTGCCAGCAGCCTAGGGAATCAGCCCCAGCATTTT. V and J are TRBV5-6 and TRBJ1-5; D unresolved. Germline CDR1 is SGHDT and CDR2 is YYEEEE. Trimming shortened V by 4 bases and J by 4 bases, and 6 bases separated the two germline ends. This CDR3 region has 12 residues. Full variable domain (missing parts from reference TRBV5-6 and TRBJ1-5): DAGVTQSPTHLIKTRGQQVTLRCSPKSGHDTVSWYQQALGQGPQFIFQYYEEEERQRGNFPDRFSGHQFPNYSSELNVNALLLGDSALYLCASSLGNQPQHFGDGTRLSIL.

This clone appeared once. The CDR3 sequence: CASSLRAGEQFF. DNA for the CDR3: TGTGCCAGCAGTTTGCGTGCTGGCGAGCAGTTCTTC. The chain recombines TRBV28 with TRBJ2-1; D gene uncertain. CDR1 and CDR2 (germline): MDHEN, SYDVKM. This CDR3 contains 12 residues. Trimming removed 3 bases at V and 10 bases at J, with 10 bases between.

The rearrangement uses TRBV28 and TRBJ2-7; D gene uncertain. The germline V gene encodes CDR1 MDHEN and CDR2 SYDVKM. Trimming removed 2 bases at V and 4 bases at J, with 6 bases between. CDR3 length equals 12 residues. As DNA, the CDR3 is TGTGCCAGCAGTTTACCCGGTTACGAGCAGTACTTC. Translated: CASSLPGYEQYF.

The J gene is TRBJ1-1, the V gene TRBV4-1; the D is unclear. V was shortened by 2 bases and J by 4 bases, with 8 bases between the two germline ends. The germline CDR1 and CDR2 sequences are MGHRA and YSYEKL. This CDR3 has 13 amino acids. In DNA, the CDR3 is TGCGCCAGCAGCCAAAAAGGGAGCACTGAAGCTTTCTTT. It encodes CASSQKGSTEAFF.

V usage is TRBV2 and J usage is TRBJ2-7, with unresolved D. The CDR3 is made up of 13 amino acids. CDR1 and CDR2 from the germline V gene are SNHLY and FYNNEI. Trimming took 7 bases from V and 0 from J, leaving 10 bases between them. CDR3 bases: TGTGCCAGCAAACCCTCCAGCTCCTACGAGCAGTACTTC. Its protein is CASKPSSSYEQYF.

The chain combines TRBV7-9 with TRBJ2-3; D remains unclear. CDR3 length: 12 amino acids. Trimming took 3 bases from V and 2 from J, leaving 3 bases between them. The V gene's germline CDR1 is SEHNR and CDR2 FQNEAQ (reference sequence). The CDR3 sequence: CASSFLTDTQYF. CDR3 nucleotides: TGTGCCAGCAGCTTCCTCACAGATACGCAGTATTTT.

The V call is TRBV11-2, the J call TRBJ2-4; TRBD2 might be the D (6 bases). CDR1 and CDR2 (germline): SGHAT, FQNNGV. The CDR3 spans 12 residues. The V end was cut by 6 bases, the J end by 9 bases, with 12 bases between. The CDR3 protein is CASSHGGPIQYF. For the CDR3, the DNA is TGTGCCAGCAGTCACGGGGGTCCCATTCAGTACTTC.

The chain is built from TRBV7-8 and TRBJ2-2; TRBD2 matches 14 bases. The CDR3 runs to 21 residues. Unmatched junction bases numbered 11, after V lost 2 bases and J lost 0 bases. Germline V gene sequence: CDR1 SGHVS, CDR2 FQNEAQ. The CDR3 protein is CASSLNKPGLAGEANTGELFF. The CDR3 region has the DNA TGTGCCAGCAGCTTAAACAAGCCGGGACTAGCGGGAGAGGCGAACACCGGGGAGCTGTTTTTT.

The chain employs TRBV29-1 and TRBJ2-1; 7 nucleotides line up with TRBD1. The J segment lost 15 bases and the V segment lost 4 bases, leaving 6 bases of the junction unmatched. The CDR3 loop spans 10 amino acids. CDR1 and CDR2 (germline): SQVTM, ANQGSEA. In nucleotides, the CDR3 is TGCAGCGTTGTTAGGGGGCGTCTGTTCTTC. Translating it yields CSVVRGRLFF.